This T cell receptor beta chain was recorded in a study of blood T cell repertoires in COVID-19. On the study more broadly: T cells, B-cell-depleted T cells, or PBMCs supplied cDNA or gDNA.

The germline gives CDR1 SGHVS, CDR2 FQNEAQ. The CDR3 runs 15 residues. V lost 6 bases to trimming and J lost 2 bases, with 14 bases between them. In the authors' workflow: Quantification of nucleated cells was approximated via reference gene primer amplification. Only in-frame clones appear in the TCRdb table, and some are missing; sequencing was by immunoSEQ multiplex PCR. The V and J calls and clone size come from that table; D and trimming were worked out from the DNA. The table lists about 350,000 clones, roughly 86% of them singletons. What the recovered Cohort 3 donors had was two negative PCRs, clearance, or symptom resolution.

Sequenced material: PBMCs or T cells enriched from blood (not recorded which). This sequence originates from a woman in her 30s who had recovered from COVID-19. The rearrangement uses TRBV7-8 and TRBJ1-3; TRBD1 might be the D (5 bases). The CDR3 region is CASSPVGGTGNTIYF. In nucleotides, the CDR3 is TGTGCCAGCAGTCCGGTGGGGGGAACTGGAAACACCATATATTTT.